One and the same sample provided the 19 T cell receptor beta chains below, sequenced in a study of liver allograft versus peripheral blood T cells. As for the study in general: Transplanted-liver and recipient peripheral blood T cell receptor repertoires were compared.

TCRdb itself ran the reads through MiXCR, one entry per CDR3 protein. The table lists about 6,500 distinct CDR3 sequences, around 18% of them singletons. Every receptor here comes from a human patient who had a liver transplant. Part of the T cells may come from the graft donor.

This clonotype appeared a few times. The V and J genes are TRBV30 and TRBJ1-6; D perhaps matches TRBD1 (5 bases). The CDR3 loop spans 12 amino acids. Trimming took 3 bases from V and 12 from J, leaving 12 bases between them. From germline, CDR1 is GTSNPN and CDR2 SVGIG (reference sequence). The DNA of the CDR3 is TGTGCCTGGAGGTCAGGGTGGGAACCCCTCCACTTT. This gives the protein CAWRSGWEPLHF.

By frequency in the sample, this clonotype is medium-sized. This chain joins TRBV29-1 and TRBJ2-7; D is uncertain. Germline values: CDR1 SQVTM, CDR2 ANQGSEA. V was clipped by 1 base and J by 4 bases, with 8 bases between them. The length of the CDR3 is 12 residues. The CDR3 DNA reads TGCAGCGTTGAAGGGAGCCCATACGAGCAGTACTTC. It is translated as CSVEGSPYEQYF.

The chain combines TRBV5-4 with TRBJ2-7; D might be TRBD2 (6 bases). Looked up from germline, CDR1 is SGHNT and CDR2 is YYREEE (reference sequence). Trimming took 4 bases from V and 6 from J, leaving 11 bases between them. This CDR3 region has 12 residues. The CDR3 sequence is CASSVGLSEQYF. The CDR3 DNA reads TGTGCCAGCAGCGTGGGACTCTCCGAGCAGTACTTC.

In this sample, this clonotype turned up many times. As DNA, the CDR3 is TGTGCCAGCACGTCCCTAGACAGGCCTCTAAGGCCCCAGCATTTT. Encoded protein: CASTSLDRPLRPQHF. The J gene is TRBJ1-5, the V gene TRBV6-2 or TRBV6-3; a possible D gene is TRBD1 (6 bases). The CDR3 length is 15 residues. V was trimmed by 7 bases and J by 9 bases, leaving 22 bases between them. Per the germline V gene, CDR1 is MNHEY and CDR2 is SVGEGT.

The chain has TRBV11-2 and TRBJ1-2; TRBD1 might be the D (5 bases). Trimming shortened V by 8 bases and J by 3 bases, and 19 bases separated the two germline ends. The CDR3 is made up of 15 amino acids. Germline lookup yields CDR1 SGHAT and CDR2 FQNNGV. CDR3 in DNA: TGTGCCAGCCACTCCGGGCCCGACAGTCACTATGGCTACACCTTC. This encodes CASHSGPDSHYGYTF.

The rearrangement joins TRBV7-9 to TRBJ1-3; D call uncertain. The CDR3 consists of 14 residues. CDR1 is SEHNR and CDR2 is FQNEAQ in the germline V gene (reference sequence). The V gene lost 3 bases and the J gene lost 0 bases, with 6 bases spanning the gap. This chain's CDR3 is CASSFPSSGNTIYF. CDR3 bases: TGTGCCAGCAGCTTCCCCAGCTCTGGAAACACCATATATTTT.

This clonotype was recorded a few times. CDR3 in DNA: TGTGCCAGTGAGGTTGGGACAGGGGACCCCTACGAGCAGTACTTC. Its translation: CASEVGTGDPYEQYF. J is TRBJ2-7 and V is TRBV2; 10 bases line up with TRBD1. Germline V gene data show CDR1 as SNHLY and CDR2 as FYNNEI. V lost 9 bases, J lost 2 bases, and 10 bases stayed unmatched. The CDR3 loop spans 15 amino acids.

Of note for this clonotype: A much larger clone lies a single base off, so this may be a read error. In DNA form, the CDR3 reads TGTGCCAGTAGTATAGGACTTGGACAGGCATACAATGAGCAGTTCTTC. Protein: CASSIGLGQAYNEQFF. The V and J genes are TRBV19 and TRBJ2-1; 7 bases map to TRBD1. J lost 4 bases, V lost 1 base, and 7 bases had no gene match. Per germline, CDR1 LNHDA and CDR2 SQIVND (reference sequence). This CDR3 contains 16 residues. Combining the CDR3 with reference TRBV19 and TRBJ2-1 gives the whole variable domain DGGITQSPKYLFRKEGQNVTLSCEQNLNHDAMYWYRQDPGQGLRLIYYSQIVNDFQKGDIAEGYSVSREKKESFPLTVTSAQKNPTAFYLCASSIGLGQAYNEQFFGPGTRLTVL.

Remarks on this clonotype: A much larger clone is a single base away; this may be a read error. The rearrangement links TRBV30 to TRBJ1-2; D not certain. The CDR3 loop spans 11 amino acids. Germline V gene data show CDR1 as GTSNPN and CDR2 as SVGIG (reference sequence). For the CDR3, the DNA is TGTGTCCAAGAAGACGGCTATGGCTACACCTTC. It specifies CVQEDGYGYTF.

V and J are TRBV24-1 and TRBJ1-5; TRBD1 agrees at 10 bases. Looked up from germline, CDR1 is KGHDR and CDR2 is SFDVKD. V was clipped by 9 bases and J by 11 bases; unmatched bases: 12. The CDR3 has 14 residues. The CDR3 sequence is CATSPGQGLASQHF. CDR3 DNA: TGTGCCACCTCACCGGGACAGGGGTTAGCGTCCCAGCATTTT.

This clonotype was counted a few times. The chain employs TRBV19 and TRBJ2-2, with a weak D call TRBD1 (5 bases). V lost 5 bases and J 5 bases, leaving 15 bases between the germline ends. Germline V gene lookup returns CDR1 LNHDA and CDR2 SQIVND (reference sequence). The CDR3 is made up of 15 amino acids. The CDR3 DNA is TGTGCCAGTAGTTTTTGGGCAGGGCGGACCGGGGAGCTGTTTTTT. Translated: CASSFWAGRTGELFF. The full variable domain, its missing parts supplied by reference TRBV19 and TRBJ2-2, is DGGITQSPKYLFRKEGQNVTLSCEQNLNHDAMYWYRQDPGQGLRLIYYSQIVNDFQKGDIAEGYSVSREKKESFPLTVTSAQKNPTAFYLCASSFWAGRTGELFFGEGSRLTVL.

This sequence joins TRBV27 and TRBJ2-7; 11 bases align to TRBD1. The CDR3 is 15 amino acids. The germline V gene encodes CDR1 MNHEY and CDR2 SMNVEV (reference sequence). V was pared by 8 bases and J by 4 bases, with 10 bases of the junction left unmatched. The CDR3 DNA reads as TGTGCCAGCCGCCCCCGGGACAGGGGGGATTACGAGCAGTACTTC. Protein: CASRPRDRGDYEQYF.

The V and J genes are TRBV5-1 and TRBJ1-1; D is perhaps TRBD1 (6 bases). Germline assignment: CDR1 SGHRS and CDR2 YFSETQ. The CDR3 contains 15 residues. The V end was cut by 0 bases, the J end by 4 bases, with 13 bases between. The CDR3: CASSLALGGGTEAFF. CDR3 nucleotide sequence: TGCGCCAGCAGCTTGGCCTTGGGGGGCGGCACTGAAGCTTTCTTT.

This clonotype has ten or more counts. This chain connects TRBV10-3 to TRBJ1-1; possible D gene TRBD1, 5 bases. Germline CDR1 is ENHRY and CDR2 is SYGVKD. The V end was cut by 8 bases, the J end by 6 bases, with 10 bases between. The CDR3 has 11 amino acids. Written as DNA, the CDR3 is TGTGCCATCGGGGCAGAACCTGAAGCTTTCTTT. Protein product: CAIGAEPEAFF.

The rearrangement joins TRBV19 to TRBJ2-1, with D maybe TRBD1 (7 bases). CDR3 length: 13 amino acids. The V gene lost 3 bases and the J gene lost 8 bases, with 11 bases spanning the gap. The germline gives CDR1 LNHDA, CDR2 SQIVND (reference sequence). The DNA of the CDR3 is TGTGCCAGTAGTATCGGCAGGGGGGATGAGCAGTTCTTC. As protein: CASSIGRGDEQFF.

Of note for this clonotype: This may stem from a read error, because a much larger clone lies one nucleotide away. The V call is TRBV5-6, the J call TRBJ1-4; D is unresolved. The CDR3 totals 14 residues. With 5 bases removed from V and 1 base from J, the gap between germline ends came to 9 bases. Germline-derived CDR1 and CDR2 are SGHDT and YYEEEE. The chain's CDR3 is CASSSFRTNEKLFF. As DNA, the CDR3 is TGTGCCAGCAGTTCTTTCAGAACTAATGAAAAACTGTTTTTT.

The J gene is TRBJ1-5, the V gene TRBV12-3 or TRBV12-4; D is uncertain. CDR3 length: 13 amino acids. V was cut by 1 base and J by 4 bases, with 5 bases left in between. As DNA, the CDR3 is TGTGCCAGCAGTTTAGGCCCAAATCAGCCCCAGCATTTT. The encoded protein is CASSLGPNQPQHF.

This clonotype has ten or more counts. The rearrangement joins TRBV19 to TRBJ1-1; D is unresolved. The V end lost 5 bases, the J end lost 3 bases, and 13 bases lay between the germline ends. Germline V gene lookup returns CDR1 LNHDA and CDR2 SQIVND (reference sequence). The CDR3 contains 14 residues. DNA of the CDR3: TGTGCCAGTAGTCTCAGCCTGAGGGACACTGAAGCTTTCTTT. It codes for CASSLSLRDTEAFF.

The V call is TRBV5-4, the J call TRBJ1-1; D is perhaps TRBD1 (5 bases). V lost 4 bases to trimming and J lost 1 base, with 11 bases between them. This CDR3 spans 14 amino acids. Germline V gene sequence: CDR1 SGHNT, CDR2 YYREEE (reference sequence). The CDR3 reads CASSPGPPNTEAFF. CDR3 bases: TGTGCCAGCAGCCCGGGACCGCCGAACACTGAAGCTTTCTTT.